One sample yielded the 12 T cell receptor beta chains listed below, sequenced in a study of blood T cell repertoires in COVID-19. Generated by immunoSEQ multiplex PCR, the TCRdb table keeps only in-frame clones and is missing some. The sample yields 60,000 to 75,000 clones, roughly nine tenths seen once. Source material: peripheral blood. These TCRs come from a middle-aged man with COVID-19, enrolled during active disease.

The chain uses TRBV28 and TRBJ1-4; TRBD1 matches 7 bases. Germline loops: CDR1 MDHEN, CDR2 SYDVKM. The CDR3 runs to 15 residues. The V segment lost 6 bases and the J segment 12 bases; nucleotides outside the gene matches: 16. CDR3 loop: CASSPGTALYPELFF. The CDR3 DNA sequence: TGTGCCAGCAGCCCAGGGACAGCTCTCTATCCGGAACTGTTTTTT.

The CDR3 region is CASSKGAGFSYEQYF. The CDR3 nucleotides are TGTGCCAGCAGCAAAGGAGCGGGGTTCTCCTACGAGCAGTACTTC. The chain employs TRBV21-1 and TRBJ2-7; the table's TRBD2 call for D was not verified on the DNA. TRBV21-1 is assigned pseudogene status. The CDR3 extends over 15 amino acids.

This rearrangement joins TRBV5-1 to TRBJ2-5, with a weak D call TRBD1 (6 bases). The CDR3 consists of 16 residues. V gave up 6 bases and J gave up 2 bases, with 20 bases separating them. CDR1 and CDR2 from the germline V gene are SGHRS and YFSETQ. CDR3 nucleotide sequence: TGCGCCAGCACCTCTCTCCTGGGGCAGGGGCAAGAGACCCAGTACTTC. Translated, it gives CASTSLLGQGQETQYF.

This chain joins TRBV11-2 and TRBJ1-1; D remains unclear. V lost 1 base to trimming and J lost 5 bases, with 11 bases between them. The CDR3 totals 14 residues. Looked up from germline, CDR1 is SGHAT and CDR2 is FQNNGV. This CDR3 is CASSLVPGETEAFF. The CDR3 coding sequence is TGTGCCAGCAGCTTAGTTCCTGGGGAGACTGAAGCTTTCTTT.

V and J are TRBV28 and TRBJ1-1; TRBD1 matches 10 bases. The CDR3 spans 15 residues. Per germline, CDR1 MDHEN and CDR2 SYDVKM. Trimming took 8 bases from V and 0 from J; bases not matched to a gene: 6. Written as DNA, the CDR3 is TGTGCCAGCTTCCCGGGACAGGGGTTGAACACTGAAGCTTTCTTT. Translation gives CASFPGQGLNTEAFF. Based on the CDR3 plus reference TRBV28 and TRBJ1-1, the full variable domain is DVKVTQSSRYLVKRTGEKVFLECVQDMDHENMFWYRQDPGLGLRLIYFSYDVKMKEKGDIPEGYSVSREKKERFSLILESASTNQTSMYLCASFPGQGLNTEAFFGQGTRLTVV.

This clone was seen more than once but under ten times. The J gene is TRBJ1-1, the V gene TRBV25-1; D unclear. This CDR3 spans 14 amino acids. V lost 1 base and J lost 2, with 8 bases in between. CDR1 is MGHDK and CDR2 is SYGVNS in the germline V gene. CDR3 residues: CASSELEANTEAFF. CDR3 nucleotide sequence: TGTGCCAGCAGTGAATTAGAGGCTAACACTGAAGCTTTCTTT.

The chain has TRBV6-5 and TRBJ1-5, with 8 bases fitting TRBD1. V dropped 7 bases and J dropped 2; count of bases not matched to a gene: 1. The CDR3 is 13 amino acids. CDR1 is MNHEY and CDR2 is SVGAGI in the germline V gene. CDR3 coding DNA: TGTGCCAGCACAGGGGGCGGCAATCAGCCCCAGCATTTT. The encoded protein is CASTGGGNQPQHF.

The chain carries TRBV27 and TRBJ2-3; the D gene is possibly TRBD2 (6 bases). V was cut by 6 bases and J by 1 base, with 17 bases left in between. Germline CDR1 reads MNHEY; CDR2 reads SMNVEV (reference sequence). There are 16 residues in the CDR3. The CDR3 DNA is TGTGCCAGCAGCTCAGGGAGGCGAGGTCGCACAGATACGCAGTATTTT. Translation: CASSSGRRGRTDTQYF.

This chain links TRBV5-8 with TRBJ2-1; the D gene is possibly TRBD1 (6 bases). Trimming shortened V by 4 bases and J by 7 bases, and 15 bases separated the two germline ends. The CDR3 is made up of 14 amino acids. Germline V gene data show CDR1 as SGHTS and CDR2 as YDEGEE. The chain's CDR3 is CASSSHRDTNEQFF. The CDR3 bases are TGTGCCAGCAGCAGTCACCGGGACACAAATGAGCAGTTCTTC.

This clone was recorded only once. The gene calls are TRBV10-1 and TRBJ2-5; tentative D call: TRBD1 (6 bases). The CDR3 has 14 residues. Germline V gene lookup returns CDR1 WNHNN and CDR2 SYGVQD (reference sequence). The V gene lost 5 bases and the J gene lost 2 bases, with 12 bases spanning the gap. CDR3: CASSLQGTQETQYF. CDR3 DNA sequence: TGCGCCAGCAGTCTACAGGGAACGCAAGAGACCCAGTACTTC.

This clone was counted once. The chain carries TRBV6-5 and TRBJ2-4; TRBD2 matches at 8 bases. V lost 6 bases to trimming and J lost 1 base; unmatched junction nucleotides: 5. This CDR3 has 15 amino acids. Germline V gene sequence: CDR1 MNHEY, CDR2 SVGAGI. The CDR3 reads CASRSTSGAKNIQYF. The CDR3 nucleotides are TGTGCCAGCAGGTCAACTAGCGGCGCCAAAAACATTCAGTACTTC.

The chain links TRBV30 to TRBJ1-1; no firm D call. Trimming stripped 2 bases from V and 3 bases from J, with 13 bases between. This CDR3 has 14 amino acids. Germline V gives CDR1 GTSNPN, CDR2 SVGIG (reference sequence). The CDR3 coding sequence is TGTGCCTGGAGTTTGTGGGCCCAAGACACTGAAGCTTTCTTT. Translation gives CAWSLWAQDTEAFF.